Reported below is one T cell receptor (beta chain). Its binding antigen is unknown. Qualities for individual bases were not recorded, and no much larger clone is one base off. The source of the sample is a study of blood T cell repertoires in COVID-19 (dated by TCRdb to 2020 to 2021). As for the study more broadly: Samples from collaborators originated in the United States, Italy and Spain and spanned both the acute and convalescent phases of COVID-19. The material from the prospective study consisted of cDNA or gDNA derived from T cells, B-cell-depleted T cells, or PBMCs. Deeply sampled blood TCRbeta repertoires from subjects exposed to, actively infected with, or recovered from COVID-19 were included in the dataset. The repertoires were released in a freely available public database meant as a resource for research on the immune response to SARS-CoV-2. Samples were obtained from the ongoing ImmuneRACE study (first 160 participants) and from over a thousand subjects provided by 6 global collaborators. The sample metadata nearly always contained a de-identified subject ID, COVID-19 status, age in years and sex. Where HLA class I and class II types were available, the types were taken from metadata supplied by the sample provider, not from assay-based typing. The research as a whole found: The amount of clinical and demographic metadata varied by source and participant and was provided uncurated.

Whole blood was collected in K2EDTA tubes by collaborating institutions according to the institutions' own protocols. For TCRbeta analysis, collaborators shipped samples as frozen whole blood, isolated PBMCs, or DNA extracted from either of those sample types. TCRbeta CDR3 regions were amplified from genomic DNA by means of the immunoSEQ Assay, a bias-controlled multiplex PCR. In the source study's methods: The number of nucleated cells in each sample was estimated by amplification of reference gene primers within the assay. To quantify the absolute abundance of each unique TCRbeta CDR3 rearrangement, sequence reads were collapsed and filtered. For each sample, productive Simpson clonality was calculated as the square root of Simpson's diversity index over productive rearrangements. TCRdb obtained this table from immuneACCESS and retained in-frame rearrangements with V and J assigned. These tables miss some clones; where compared with another copy, unresolved V genes account for less than half of the shortfall, and the remainder is unexplained. That table is the source of V, J and clone size, and D and trimming were worked out from the DNA. In this sample the table shows over 120,000 clones, 77% of which occur a single time. The ten biggest clones cover roughly 8.9% of the sample.

Sequenced input: peripheral blood. The receptor was isolated from a woman in her 50s with active or convalescent COVID-19.

The nucleotides are TGTGCCAGCAGCCCCGGGAGTAGGGAGACCCAGTACTTC. Translated, this gives CASSPGSRETQYF. Here the chain combines TRBV6-5 and TRBJ2-5; TRBD2 is possibly the D segment (6 matching bases). CDR1 and CDR2 (MNHEY, SVGAGI) derive from the germline V gene. From cysteine to phenylalanine, the CDR3 is 13 amino acids long. Of the read, only the CDR3 DNA is kept; its 39 bases are in frame from base 1. V loses 6 bases, J loses 5 bases, and the germline ends lie 13 bases apart.